This T cell receptor (beta chain) appears in the sequencing data of a study of cytomegalovirus exposure and HLA in healthy donors. Trimming removed 5 bases from V and 4 bases from J; junction bases left unmatched: 4. Germline V gives CDR1 SGHTA, CDR2 FQGNSA. The CDR3 loop spans 15 amino acids. Study outcomes and limitations: High sensitivity and specificity were reportedly achieved when the classifier diagnosed cytomegalovirus status. An ancestry cluster, one associated with Asian ancestry, reportedly showed fewer N-insertions than the approximately 670-donor mean in a later analysis. Among the CMV-associated chains, three were confirmed in vitro as specific for CMV antigens.

Points on this clone: Antigen: not known.

Both 60 Vbeta primers and 13 Jbeta primers went into the PCR. The repertoire was sequenced with immunoSEQ multiplex PCR; TCRdb's copy has only in-frame clones and lacks some. The sample yields around 200,000 clones, 80% seen once. The sample consisted of PBMCs. This chain uses TRBV7-2 with TRBJ2-7; 14 bases are shared with TRBD2. The receptor comes from a boy younger than 18 in good health and CMV-seronegative. The CDR3 spells CASSPGLAGDYEQYF. The CDR3 bases are TGTGCCAGCAGCCCGGGACTAGCGGGAGATTACGAGCAGTACTTC.